A single sample gave rise to the 5 T cell receptor beta chains below, sequenced in a study of T cells after somatic rescue of genetic block. Clones were read by immunoSEQ multiplex PCR, and TCRdb kept only the in-frame ones, dropping some. Of nearly 10,000 clones in the sample, around two thirds were seen once. The sequencing sample was made of peripheral blood mononuclear cells (PBMCs). The source of these receptors is a boy aged 5-17 years.

This chain joins TRBV7-8 and TRBJ2-2, with a possible D match to TRBD1 (5 bases). Deletions cut 0 bases from V and 2 bases from J, with 13 bases between. This CDR3 region has 17 residues. Germline V gives CDR1 SGHVS, CDR2 FQNEAQ. DNA of the CDR3: TGTGCCAGCAGCTTAGCCACGTTGGGGCCAAACACCGGGGAGCTGTTTTTT. Translated: CASSLATLGPNTGELFF.

The CDR3 DNA sequence: TGTGCCAGCAGCTTGGTAGAGACCCAGTACTTC. Protein sequence: CASSLVETQYF. The chain has TRBV7-9 and TRBJ2-5; D ambiguous. V was cut by 3 bases and J by 4 bases, with 3 bases left in between. The germline gives CDR1 SEHNR, CDR2 FQNEAQ (reference sequence). This CDR3 comprises 11 residues.

The gene calls are TRBV5-1 and TRBJ2-3; weak D call: TRBD1 (6 bases). V dropped 4 bases and J dropped 2 bases, with 8 bases sitting between them. The CDR3 has 13 residues. Germline V gene lookup returns CDR1 SGHRS and CDR2 YFSETQ. CDR3 sequence: CASSRGYTDTQYF. The CDR3 DNA sequence: TGCGCCAGCAGCAGGGGGTACACAGATACGCAGTATTTT.

CDR3 protein: CASREGFYEQYF. CDR3 nucleotides: TGTGCCAGCAGGGAGGGGTTTTACGAGCAGTACTTC. The chain is built from TRBV27 and TRBJ2-7, with a possible D match to TRBD2 (6 bases). Germline V gene sequence: CDR1 MNHEY, CDR2 SMNVEV (reference sequence). The CDR3 has 12 residues. Between the trimmed V and J ends, which lost 6 bases and 4 bases, there was a span of 10 bases.

The chain joins TRBV5-4 to TRBJ2-3; the D is unclear. With 7 bases removed from V and 8 bases from J, the gap between germline ends came to 23 bases. From germline, CDR1 is SGHNT and CDR2 YYREEE (reference sequence). This CDR3 has 15 amino acids. CDR3 nucleotides: TGTGCCAGCTCACCCCCGGCCGGCCCGCCCGGTACGCAGTATTTT. Amino acid sequence: CASSPPAGPPGTQYF.